What follows describes a single T cell receptor (beta chain). The sample belongs to a study of blood T cell repertoires in COVID-19. The wider study: Acute-phase and convalescent COVID-19 samples originated in the United States, Italy and Spain. Sample material is recorded as cDNA or gDNA derived from T cells, B-cell-depleted T cells, or PBMCs.

Patients from Seattle were sampled longitudinally, starting during active infection. As processed by the authors: Reference gene primer amplification gave nucleated cell count estimates. Generated by immunoSEQ multiplex PCR, the TCRdb table keeps only in-frame clones and is missing some. The D gene and trimming were derived from the DNA, and the V and J assignments and clone size from that table. Of 540,000 or so clones in the sample, 70% to 90% are singletons; the top ten hold about 8.2%. Trimming took off 4 bases at V and 6 bases at J, with 11 bases between the two ends. The CDR3 is 12 amino acids. The germline V gene encodes CDR1 SGHNT and CDR2 YYREEE (reference sequence).

This TCR came from a woman in her fifties or sixties with COVID-19, enrolled during active disease. The J gene is TRBJ2-7, the V gene TRBV5-4; D not resolved. The sample consisted of peripheral blood. CDR3: CASSLPPSEQYF. CDR3 DNA: TGTGCCAGCAGCCTACCTCCTAGCGAGCAGTACTTC.